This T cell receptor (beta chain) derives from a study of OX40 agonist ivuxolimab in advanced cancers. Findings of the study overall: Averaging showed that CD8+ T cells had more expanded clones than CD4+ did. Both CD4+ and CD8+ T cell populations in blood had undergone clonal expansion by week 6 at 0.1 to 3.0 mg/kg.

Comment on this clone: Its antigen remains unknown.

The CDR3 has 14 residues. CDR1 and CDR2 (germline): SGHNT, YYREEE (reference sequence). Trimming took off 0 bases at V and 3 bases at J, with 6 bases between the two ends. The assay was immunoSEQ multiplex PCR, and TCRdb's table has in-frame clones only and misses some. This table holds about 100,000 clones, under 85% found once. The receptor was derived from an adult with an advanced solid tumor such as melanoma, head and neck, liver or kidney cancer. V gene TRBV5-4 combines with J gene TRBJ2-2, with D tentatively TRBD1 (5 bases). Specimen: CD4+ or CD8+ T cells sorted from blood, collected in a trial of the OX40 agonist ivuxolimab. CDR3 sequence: CASSLDRYTGELFF. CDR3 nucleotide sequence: TGTGCCAGCAGCTTGGACAGGTACACCGGGGAGCTGTTTTTT.